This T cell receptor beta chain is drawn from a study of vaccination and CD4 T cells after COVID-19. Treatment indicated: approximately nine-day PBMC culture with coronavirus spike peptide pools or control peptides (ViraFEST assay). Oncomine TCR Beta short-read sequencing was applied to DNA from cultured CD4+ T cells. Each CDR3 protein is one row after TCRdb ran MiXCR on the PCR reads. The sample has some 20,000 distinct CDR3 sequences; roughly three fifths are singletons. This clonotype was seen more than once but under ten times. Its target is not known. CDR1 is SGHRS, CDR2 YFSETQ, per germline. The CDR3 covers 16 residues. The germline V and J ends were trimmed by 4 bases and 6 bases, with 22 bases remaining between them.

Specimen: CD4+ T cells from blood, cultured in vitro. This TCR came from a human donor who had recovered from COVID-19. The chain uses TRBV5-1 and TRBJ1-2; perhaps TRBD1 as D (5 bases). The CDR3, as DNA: TGCGCCAGCAGCCCAGGGCCCCAGGAATCCGAAAATGGCTACACCTTC. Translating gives CASSPGPQESENGYTF.